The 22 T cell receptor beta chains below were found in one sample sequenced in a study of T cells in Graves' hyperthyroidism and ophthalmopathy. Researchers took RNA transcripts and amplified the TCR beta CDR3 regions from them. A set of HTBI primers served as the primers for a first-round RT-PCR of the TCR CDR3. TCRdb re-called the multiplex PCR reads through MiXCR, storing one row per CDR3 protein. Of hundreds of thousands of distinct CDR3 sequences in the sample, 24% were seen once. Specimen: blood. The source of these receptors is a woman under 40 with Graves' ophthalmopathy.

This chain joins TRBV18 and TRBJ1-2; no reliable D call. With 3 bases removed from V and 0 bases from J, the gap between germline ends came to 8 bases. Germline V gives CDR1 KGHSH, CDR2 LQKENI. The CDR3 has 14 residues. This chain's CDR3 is CASSPTTSNYGYTF. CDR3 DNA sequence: TGTGCCAGCTCACCCACCACCTCTAACTATGGCTACACCTTC.

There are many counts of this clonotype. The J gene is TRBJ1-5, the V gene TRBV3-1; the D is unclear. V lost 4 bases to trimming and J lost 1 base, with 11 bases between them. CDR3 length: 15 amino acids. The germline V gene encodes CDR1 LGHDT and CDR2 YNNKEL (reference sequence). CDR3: CASSLRNLSNQPQHF. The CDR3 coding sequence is TGTGCCAGCAGCCTTCGGAATCTGAGCAATCAGCCCCAGCATTTT.

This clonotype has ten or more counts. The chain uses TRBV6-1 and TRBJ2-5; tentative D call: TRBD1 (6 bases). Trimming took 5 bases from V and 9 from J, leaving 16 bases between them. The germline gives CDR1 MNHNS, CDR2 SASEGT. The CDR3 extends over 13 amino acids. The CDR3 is CASSTGNRWAQYF. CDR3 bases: TGTGCCAGCAGTACAGGGAACCGGTGGGCCCAGTACTTC.

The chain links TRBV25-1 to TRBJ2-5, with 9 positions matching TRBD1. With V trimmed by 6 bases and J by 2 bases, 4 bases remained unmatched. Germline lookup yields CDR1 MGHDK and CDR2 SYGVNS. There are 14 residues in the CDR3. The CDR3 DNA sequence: TGTGCCAGCAGGGACAGGGGAAGTCAAGAGACCCAGTACTTC. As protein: CASRDRGSQETQYF.

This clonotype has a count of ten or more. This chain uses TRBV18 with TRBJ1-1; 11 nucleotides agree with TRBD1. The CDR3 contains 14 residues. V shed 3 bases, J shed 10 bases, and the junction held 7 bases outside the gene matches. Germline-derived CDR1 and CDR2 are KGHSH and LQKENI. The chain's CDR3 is CASSPPGQGGAAFF. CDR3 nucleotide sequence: TGTGCCAGCTCACCCCCGGGACAGGGGGGTGCAGCTTTCTTT. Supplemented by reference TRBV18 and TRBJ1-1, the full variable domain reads NAGVMQNPRHLVRRRGQEARLRCSPMKGHSHVYWYRQLPEEGLKFMVYLQKENIIDESGMPKERFSAEFPKEGPSILRIQQVVRGDSAAYFCASSPPGQGGAAFFGQGTRLTVV.

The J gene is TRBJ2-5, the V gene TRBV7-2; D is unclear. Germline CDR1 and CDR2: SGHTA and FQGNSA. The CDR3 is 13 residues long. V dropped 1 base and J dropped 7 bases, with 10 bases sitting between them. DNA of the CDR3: TGTGCCAGCAGCTTAGGGCCGGCGGCGACCCAGTACTTC. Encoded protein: CASSLGPAATQYF. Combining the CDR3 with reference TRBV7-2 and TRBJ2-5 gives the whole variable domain GAGVSQSPSNKVTEKGKDVELRCDPISGHTALYWYRQSLGQGLEFLIYFQGNSAPDKSGLPSDRFSAERTGGSVSTLTIQRTQQEDSAVYLCASSLGPAATQYFGPGTRLLVL.

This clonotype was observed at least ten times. The CDR3 DNA is TGTGCCAGCAGTTACGGGAGAGGTTATGGCTACACCTTC. Residues: CASSYGRGYGYTF. V usage is TRBV6-5 and J usage is TRBJ1-2; no clear D. V lost 2 bases to trimming and J lost 5 bases, with 9 bases between them. The CDR3 runs to 13 residues. CDR1 is MNHEY and CDR2 is SVGAGI in the germline V gene.

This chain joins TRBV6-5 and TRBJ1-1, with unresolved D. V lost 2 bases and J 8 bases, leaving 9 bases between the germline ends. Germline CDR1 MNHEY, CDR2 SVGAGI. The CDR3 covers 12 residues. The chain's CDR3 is CASSYTVGEAFF. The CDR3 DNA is TGTGCCAGCAGTTACACCGTGGGAGAAGCTTTCTTT.

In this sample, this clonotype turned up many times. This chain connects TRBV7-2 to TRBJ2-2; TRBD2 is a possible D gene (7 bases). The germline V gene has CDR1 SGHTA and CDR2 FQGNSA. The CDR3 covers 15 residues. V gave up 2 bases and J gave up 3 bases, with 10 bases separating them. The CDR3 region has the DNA TGTGCCAGCAGCTTACGGGGGGCATACACCGGGGAGCTGTTTTTT. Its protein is CASSLRGAYTGELFF.

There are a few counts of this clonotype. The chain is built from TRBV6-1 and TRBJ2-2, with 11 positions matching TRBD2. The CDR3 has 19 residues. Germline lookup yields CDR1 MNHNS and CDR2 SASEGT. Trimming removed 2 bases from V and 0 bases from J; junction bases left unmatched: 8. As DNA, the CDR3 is TGTGCCAGCAGTGAAATCGTACCGACTAGCGGGGCGAACACCGGGGAGCTGTTTTTT. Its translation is CASSEIVPTSGANTGELFF.

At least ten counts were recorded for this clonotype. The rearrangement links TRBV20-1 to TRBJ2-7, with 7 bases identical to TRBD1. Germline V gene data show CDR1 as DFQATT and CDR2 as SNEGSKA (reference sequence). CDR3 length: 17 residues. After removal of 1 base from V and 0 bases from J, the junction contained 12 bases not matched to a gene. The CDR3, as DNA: TGCAGTGCTAGAGGGCAAACACCCGGGACAGCCTCCTACGAGCAGTACTTC. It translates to CSARGQTPGTASYEQYF.

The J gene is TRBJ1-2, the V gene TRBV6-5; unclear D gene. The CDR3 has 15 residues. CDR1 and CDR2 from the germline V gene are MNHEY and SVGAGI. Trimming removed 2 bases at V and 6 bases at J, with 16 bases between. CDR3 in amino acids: CASSYLFQADDGYTF. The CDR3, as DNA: TGTGCCAGCAGTTACCTCTTCCAGGCAGACGATGGCTACACCTTC.

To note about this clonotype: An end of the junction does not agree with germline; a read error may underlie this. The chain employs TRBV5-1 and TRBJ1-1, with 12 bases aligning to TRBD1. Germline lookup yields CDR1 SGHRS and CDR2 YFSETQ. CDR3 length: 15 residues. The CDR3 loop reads CASSLDPGQGAESFF. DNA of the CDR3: TGCGCCAGCAGCTTGGATCCGGGACAGGGGGCTGAATCTTTCTTT. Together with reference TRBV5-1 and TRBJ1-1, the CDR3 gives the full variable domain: KAGVTQTPRYLIKTRGQQVTLSCSPISGHRSVSWYQQTPGQGLQFLFEYFSETQRNKGNFPGRFSGRQFSNSRSEMNVSTLELGDSALYLCASSLDPGQGAESFFGQGTRLTVV.

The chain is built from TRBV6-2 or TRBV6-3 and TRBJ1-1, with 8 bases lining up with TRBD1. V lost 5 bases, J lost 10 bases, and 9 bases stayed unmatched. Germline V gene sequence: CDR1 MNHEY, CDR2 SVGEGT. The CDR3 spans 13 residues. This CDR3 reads CASSPRQGLVAFF. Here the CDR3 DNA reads TGTGCCAGCAGTCCCCGACAGGGGTTGGTAGCTTTCTTT.

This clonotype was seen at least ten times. CDR3 protein: CATSDYGTGDTGELFF. CDR3 DNA: TGTGCCACCAGTGACTATGGGACAGGGGACACCGGGGAGCTGTTTTTT. The rearrangement uses TRBV24-1 and TRBJ2-2; 10 bases fit TRBD1. J lost 3 bases, V lost 4 bases, and 4 bases had no gene match. The CDR3 totals 16 residues. CDR1 and CDR2 (germline): KGHDR, SFDVKD.

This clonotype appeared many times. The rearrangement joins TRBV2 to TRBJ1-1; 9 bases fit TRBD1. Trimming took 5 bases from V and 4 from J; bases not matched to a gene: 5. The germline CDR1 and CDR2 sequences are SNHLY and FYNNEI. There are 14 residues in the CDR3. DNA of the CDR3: TGTGCCAGCAGTCGGGACAGGGAGGTCACTGAAGCTTTCTTT. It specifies CASSRDREVTEAFF.

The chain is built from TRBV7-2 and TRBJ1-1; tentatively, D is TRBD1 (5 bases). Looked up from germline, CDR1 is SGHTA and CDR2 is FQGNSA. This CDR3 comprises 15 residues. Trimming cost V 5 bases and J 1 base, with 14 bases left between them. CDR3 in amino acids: CASSPALGGNTEAFF. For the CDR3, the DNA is TGTGCCAGCAGCCCCGCATTGGGGGGGAACACTGAAGCTTTCTTT.

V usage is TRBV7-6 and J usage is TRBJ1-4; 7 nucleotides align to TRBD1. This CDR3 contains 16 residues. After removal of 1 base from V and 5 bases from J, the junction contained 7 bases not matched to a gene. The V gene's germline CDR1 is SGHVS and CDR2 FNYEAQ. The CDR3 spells CASSLGRAGGNEKLFF. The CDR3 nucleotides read TGTGCCAGCAGCTTAGGACGGGCAGGGGGGAATGAAAAACTGTTTTTT. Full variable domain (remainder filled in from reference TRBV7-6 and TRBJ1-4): GAGVSQSPRYKVTKRGQDVALRCDPISGHVSLYWYRQALGQGPEFLTYFNYEAQQDKSGLPNDRFSAERPEGSISTLTIQRTEQRDSAMYRCASSLGRAGGNEKLFFGSGTQLSVL.

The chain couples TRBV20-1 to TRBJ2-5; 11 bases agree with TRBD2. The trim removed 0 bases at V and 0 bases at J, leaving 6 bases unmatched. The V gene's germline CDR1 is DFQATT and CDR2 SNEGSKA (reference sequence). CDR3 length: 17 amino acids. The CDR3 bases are TGCAGTGCTAGAGATCCCCTAGCGGGAGGCCACCAAGAGACCCAGTACTTC. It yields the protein CSARDPLAGGHQETQYF.

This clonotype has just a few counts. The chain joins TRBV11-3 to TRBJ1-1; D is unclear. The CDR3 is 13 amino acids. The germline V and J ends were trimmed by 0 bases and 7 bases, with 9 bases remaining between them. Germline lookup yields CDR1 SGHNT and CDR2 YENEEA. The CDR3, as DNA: TGTGCCAGCAGCTTAGATAAAGTTCGTGAAGCTTTCTTT. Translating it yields CASSLDKVREAFF.

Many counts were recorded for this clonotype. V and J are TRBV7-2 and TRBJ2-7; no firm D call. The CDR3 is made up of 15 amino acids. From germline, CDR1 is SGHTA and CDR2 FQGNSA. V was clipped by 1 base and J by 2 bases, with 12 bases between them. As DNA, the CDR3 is TGTGCCAGCAGCTTAGGACATTATGGCCCCTACGAGCAGTACTTC. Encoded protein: CASSLGHYGPYEQYF.

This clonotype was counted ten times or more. The CDR3 nucleotides are TGCAGCGTTGAATACTCCAGACAGGGACGGGAGCAGTACTTC. Translated, it gives CSVEYSRQGREQYF. The chain links TRBV29-1 to TRBJ2-7, with 7 bases matching TRBD1. CDR3 length equals 14 residues. V gave up 2 bases and J gave up 7 bases; unmatched junction bases: 11. Germline CDR1 reads SQVTM; CDR2 reads ANQGSEA.